The clone carrying this T cell receptor (beta chain) was detected only a few times. What it binds is not known. The data stem from a study of T cells after yellow fever vaccination. The V gene lost 5 bases and the J gene lost 4 bases, with 14 bases spanning the gap. CDR3 length equals 14 residues. Study-wide results and caveats: Faster peaking, at day 5 versus 15, marked a secondary response that was weaker. Clonotypes appearing in both CD4 and CD8 compartments existed, and their share was small.

TCRdb reanalysed the 5' RACE reads using MiXCR and keeps one entry per CDR3 protein. The sample yields around 340,000 distinct CDR3 sequences, about 8.7% seen once. The TCR sequence derives from a man aged 18 to 29 who received the YFV17D yellow fever vaccine. The input for sequencing was PBMCs, taken on the day of the first yellow fever vaccination. The chain carries TRBV12-3 or TRBV12-4 and TRBJ1-2; D is uncertain. The CDR3 DNA reads as TGTGCCAGCAGTCCTACGGCTAAGGGCTATGGCTACACCTTC. Protein: CASSPTAKGYGYTF.